Following are 9 T cell receptor beta chains from one sample sequenced in a study of T cells in Graves' hyperthyroidism and ophthalmopathy. Amplification of TCR beta CDR3 regions was performed using RNA transcripts as template. First-round RT-PCR of the TCR CDR3 relied on the HTBI primer set. MiXCR was run by TCRdb on the multiplex PCR reads, yielding one entry per CDR3 protein. The table shows hundreds of thousands of distinct CDR3 sequences, with approximately 18% occurring only once. Sequenced input: blood. The receptor source for this set is a man in his fifties with Graves' ophthalmopathy.

V and J are TRBV5-1 and TRBJ2-5, with 7 bases matching TRBD1. The length of the CDR3 is 14 residues. Germline V gene sequence: CDR1 SGHRS, CDR2 YFSETQ. Trimming removed 4 bases from V and 2 bases from J; junction bases left unmatched: 5. The chain's CDR3 is CASSGGQVQETQYF. The CDR3 DNA sequence: TGCGCCAGCAGCGGCGGACAGGTTCAAGAGACCCAGTACTTC.

This clonotype turned up a few times. Here the CDR3 reads CASGNRGLLGQYF. The CDR3 DNA follows: TGTGCCAGCGGAAACAGGGGGCTTTTGGGGCAGTACTTC. The chain combines TRBV3-1 with TRBJ2-7, with 9 bases identical to TRBD1. Germline values: CDR1 LGHDT, CDR2 YNNKEL (reference sequence). The junction had 11 bases not matched to a gene; V was cut back by 8 bases and J by 9 bases. The CDR3 loop spans 13 amino acids.

This clonotype was picked up many times. The chain couples TRBV27 to TRBJ2-3; tentatively, D is TRBD2 (5 bases). The CDR3 loop spans 17 amino acids. V was cut by 6 bases and J by 0 bases, with 19 bases left in between. Germline V CDR1 and CDR2: MNHEY, SMNVEV (reference sequence). The CDR3 spells CASSVFGRTSSTDTQYF. In DNA form, the CDR3 reads TGTGCCAGCAGCGTTTTTGGCCGGACTTCTAGCACAGATACGCAGTATTTT.

This clonotype was counted a few times. The rearrangement links TRBV10-3 to TRBJ2-1; 8 positions agree with TRBD2. CDR1 ENHRY and CDR2 SYGVKD come from the germline V gene. Trimming at V came to 0 bases and at J to 8 bases, leaving 9 bases not matched to a gene. This CDR3 is 16 amino acids long. DNA of the CDR3: TGTGCCATCAGTGAGTCCCCGGCGGGAGGTGGGTATGAGCAGTTCTTC. As protein: CAISESPAGGGYEQFF.

This chain uses TRBV19 with TRBJ1-1; D gene ambiguous. The CDR3 length is 13 residues. The germline CDR1 and CDR2 sequences are LNHDA and SQIVND (reference sequence). V lost 0 bases, J lost 5 bases, and 7 bases lay in between. Written as DNA, the CDR3 is TGTGCCAGTAGTATAGATGAAGGGACTGAAGCTTTCTTT. Translation: CASSIDEGTEAFF.

To note about this clonotype: Because the CDR3 is missing its conserved closing phenylalanine or tryptophan, this is likely a read error. This chain links TRBV2 with TRBJ1-5; possible D gene TRBD1, 5 bases. The CDR3 consists of 13 residues. V lost 8 bases and J 5 bases, leaving 13 bases between the germline ends. CDR1 is SNHLY and CDR2 is FYNNEI in the germline V gene. Here the CDR3 reads CASQQARDQPQHL. Here the CDR3 DNA reads TGTGCCAGCCAACAGGCCAGAGATCAGCCCCAGCATCTT.

This clonotype has at least ten counts. The chain is built from TRBV29-1 and TRBJ1-2; perhaps TRBD1 as D (5 bases). Germline V gene lookup returns CDR1 SQVTM and CDR2 ANQGSEA. The V end lost 6 bases, the J end lost 0 bases, and 8 bases lay between the germline ends. The CDR3 has 12 amino acids. CDR3 loop: CSVTDPNYGYTF. The CDR3 region has the DNA TGCAGCGTGACAGATCCTAACTATGGCTACACCTTC.

This clonotype was found many times. The chain uses TRBV28 and TRBJ2-7; D is ambiguous. Trimming pared 3 bases from V and 7 bases from J, leaving 13 bases between. Germline values: CDR1 MDHEN, CDR2 SYDVKM. CDR3 length equals 13 residues. The CDR3 reads CASSLPRRREQYF. The DNA of the CDR3 is TGTGCCAGCAGTTTGCCTAGGCGGCGTGAGCAGTACTTC.

The V gene is TRBV20-1, the J gene TRBJ2-7, with 9 bases identical to TRBD2. Losses at the gene ends were 6 bases for V and 3 bases for J; bases not matched to a gene: 6. Germline CDR1 is DFQATT and CDR2 is SNEGSKA (reference sequence). This CDR3 region has 13 residues. The CDR3 protein is CSAQAGGIYEQYF. The CDR3 nucleotides read TGCAGTGCCCAAGCGGGAGGAATCTACGAGCAGTACTTC.